The 27 T cell receptor beta chains listed next were all sequenced from one sample in a study of T cell repertoires in cytomegalovirus infection. TCRdb analysed the reads with MiXCR anew, one entry per CDR3 protein. Found here are about 310,000 distinct CDR3 sequences, roughly a tenth of them singletons; the top ten hold 2.5%. Sequencing input: PBMCs. These TCRs come from a human donor in good health (CMV status not recorded). Some clones in this sample may be carry-over from other donors' samples.

There are many counts of this clonotype. The V call is TRBV20-1, the J call TRBJ2-1; 10 bases fit TRBD2. V was pared by 5 bases and J by 7 bases, with 8 bases of the junction left unmatched. The CDR3 length is 14 residues. The germline CDR1 and CDR2 sequences are DFQATT and SNEGSKA (reference sequence). Here the CDR3 reads CSAHNQRGGNEQFF. The CDR3 DNA sequence: TGCAGTGCTCATAACCAGCGGGGGGGAAATGAGCAGTTCTTC.

This clonotype was seen at least ten times. The chain is built from TRBV7-9 and TRBJ1-2, with 8 positions matching TRBD1. Trimming took 5 bases from V and 2 from J; bases not matched to a gene: 16. The CDR3 totals 18 residues. The germline CDR1 and CDR2 sequences are SEHNR and FQNEAQ (reference sequence). In nucleotides, the CDR3 is TGTGCCAGCAGCACCGGGACAGGTGTGGGGAAGTCGAACTATGGCTACACCTTC. As protein: CASSTGTGVGKSNYGYTF.

This clonotype occurred many times. J is TRBJ1-1 and V is TRBV20-1; 8 nucleotides agree with TRBD1. V shed 4 bases, J shed 1 base, and the junction held 11 bases outside the gene matches. The germline V gene encodes CDR1 DFQATT and CDR2 SNEGSKA (reference sequence). The CDR3 is made up of 16 amino acids. Here the CDR3 reads CSAINNRGRRNTEAFF. CDR3 coding DNA: TGCAGTGCTATTAATAACAGGGGGAGACGGAACACTGAAGCTTTCTTT.

In regard to this clonotype: With a much larger clone just one base away, this may be a read error. The chain has TRBV7-6 and TRBJ2-3; no clear D. The ends were cut back, 9 bases at V and 3 bases at J, with 13 bases in the middle. The V gene's germline CDR1 is SGHVS and CDR2 FNYEAQ. There are 13 residues in the CDR3. The CDR3: CARSQSHTDTQYF. The CDR3 DNA follows: TGTGCCAGAAGCCAATCGCATACAGATACGCAGTATTTT.

This clonotype was seen many times. V is TRBV7-8 and J is TRBJ2-4, with 10 positions matching TRBD1. Per the germline V gene, CDR1 is SGHVS and CDR2 is FQNEAQ. V was clipped by 7 bases and J by 4 bases; unmatched bases: 10. The CDR3 totals 16 residues. CDR3 region: CASTLSGTGAKNIQYF. The CDR3 bases are TGTGCCAGCACCTTGTCCGGGACAGGGGCAAAAAACATTCAGTACTTC.

Comments on this clonotype: A much more abundant neighbour one base away suggests this may be a read error. The chain joins TRBV10-3 to TRBJ2-6; no firm D call. There are 11 residues in the CDR3. The V end was cut by 10 bases, the J end by 2 bases, with 3 bases between. CDR1 and CDR2 from the germline V gene are ENHRY and SYGVKD. The CDR3 DNA reads TGTGCCACCGCTGGGGCCAACGTCCTGACTTTC. Its protein is CATAGANVLTF.

This clonotype has at least ten counts. The V call is TRBV7-2, the J call TRBJ2-1; D unresolved. The V and J ends lost 0 bases and 0 bases respectively, with 6 bases between them. Germline CDR1 and CDR2: SGHTA and FQGNSA. This CDR3 contains 15 residues. CDR3 bases: TGTGCCAGCAGCTTAGCGGGGATCTCCTACAATGAGCAGTTCTTC. It specifies CASSLAGISYNEQFF.

Ten or more counts support this clonotype. CDR3 sequence (DNA): TGTGCCAGCAGTCAAGGACAGGGGGAAGGTCAGCCCCAGCATTTT. As protein: CASSQGQGEGQPQHF. The rearrangement joins TRBV12-3 or TRBV12-4 to TRBJ1-5; the match to TRBD1 covers 10 bases. J lost 6 bases, V lost 5 bases, and 7 bases had no gene match. The CDR3 consists of 15 residues.

The V gene is TRBV7-3, the J gene TRBJ2-3, with D tentatively TRBD2 (5 bases). The V and J ends lost 5 bases and 1 base respectively, with 13 bases between them. The CDR3 covers 15 residues. Per the germline V gene, CDR1 is SGHTA and CDR2 is FQGTGA. The CDR3 nucleotides are TGTGCCAGCAGCCCCGGCGGACTTCGCACAGATACGCAGTATTTT. This codes for CASSPGGLRTDTQYF.

This chain joins TRBV19 and TRBJ2-7; 7 bases agree with TRBD1. The germline gives CDR1 LNHDA, CDR2 SQIVND (reference sequence). The V segment lost 5 bases and the J segment 3 bases; nucleotides outside the gene matches: 10. The CDR3 sequence is 15 residues long. The CDR3, as DNA: TGTGCCAGTAGTTTTCGGACAGGCCCAAACTACGAGCAGTACTTC. Encoded protein: CASSFRTGPNYEQYF.

V gene TRBV11-2 combines with J gene TRBJ2-7; 10 nucleotides agree with TRBD2. Germline V lookup: CDR1 SGHAT, CDR2 FQNNGV. Germline trimming cut 3 bases from V and 0 bases from J; bases unmatched to any gene: 11. CDR3 length: 18 amino acids. The DNA of the CDR3 is TGTGCCAGCAGCTTCAGTCTAGCGGGGGCCAACTTCTCCTACGAGCAGTACGTC. This translates into CASSFSLAGANFSYEQYV.

Many counts were recorded for this clonotype. V gene TRBV7-8 combines with J gene TRBJ2-7; 8 nucleotides align to TRBD2. CDR3 length: 20 amino acids. Per the germline V gene, CDR1 is SGHVS and CDR2 is FQNEAQ. Germline trimming cut 0 bases from V and 3 bases from J; bases unmatched to any gene: 19. CDR3 sequence: CASSLASGGAWGPIYYEQYV. The CDR3, as DNA: TGTGCCAGCAGCTTAGCCTCCGGGGGGGCTTGGGGGCCGATATACTACGAGCAGTACGTC.

This clonotype was seen many times. The chain has TRBV5-1 and TRBJ2-1; D ambiguous. V gave up 3 bases and J gave up 8 bases, with 15 bases separating them. Germline lookup yields CDR1 SGHRS and CDR2 YFSETQ. This CDR3 spans 14 amino acids. CDR3 residues: CASSSGRGWDEQFF. CDR3 DNA sequence: TGCGCCAGCAGCTCGGGCCGCGGCTGGGATGAGCAGTTCTTC.

This clonotype was counted at least ten times. The chain links TRBV20-1 to TRBJ2-1; tentatively, D is TRBD1 or TRBD2 (5 bases each). V was pared by 1 base and J by 8 bases, with 9 bases between. The CDR3 totals 12 residues. CDR1 is DFQATT, CDR2 SNEGSKA, per germline (reference sequence). The CDR3 bases are TGCAGTGCTAGAGGGGGGTACGATGAGCAGTTCTTC. Translation gives CSARGGYDEQFF.

This clonotype has a count of ten or more. This rearrangement joins TRBV6-2 or TRBV6-3 to TRBJ2-7; D gene unclear. The CDR3 runs 13 residues. Germline V lookup: CDR1 MNHEY, CDR2 SVGEGT. The V end was cut by 6 bases, the J end by 7 bases, with 16 bases between. As DNA, the CDR3 is TGTGCCAGCAGCGCCCAAGGGCGCTGGGAGCAGTACGTC. The encoded protein is CASSAQGRWEQYV.

This clonotype showed up just a few times. The chain recombines TRBV29-1 with TRBJ2-1; 11 nucleotides align to TRBD2. V dropped 4 bases and J dropped 3; count of bases not matched to a gene: 2. The CDR3 consists of 14 residues. Germline V gene data show CDR1 as SQVTM and CDR2 as ANQGSEA. The CDR3 DNA follows: TGCAGCGTTGGACTAGCGGGGATCTACAATGAGCAGTTCTTC. Translation gives CSVGLAGIYNEQFF.

This clonotype was observed a few times. The V gene is TRBV7-8, the J gene TRBJ2-2, with D tentatively TRBD2 (5 bases). CDR3 length equals 15 residues. V dropped 1 base and J dropped 2 bases, with 8 bases sitting between them. Germline values: CDR1 SGHVS, CDR2 FQNEAQ. The CDR3 region is CASSLGTSNTGELFF. CDR3 nucleotides: TGTGCCAGCAGCTTAGGGACTTCCAACACCGGGGAGCTGTTTTTT.

A few counts support this clonotype. This sequence joins TRBV25-1 and TRBJ1-2; 8 bases map to TRBD1. Per the germline V gene, CDR1 is MGHDK and CDR2 is SYGVNS. J gave up 4 bases and V 0 bases, and 10 bases lay outside the gene matches. This CDR3 has 17 amino acids. The CDR3 loop is CASSEYFGDRGTYGYTF. The CDR3 bases are TGTGCCAGCAGTGAATATTTTGGCGACAGGGGAACCTATGGCTACACCTTC.

This clonotype was observed many times. The chain is built from TRBV11-2 and TRBJ2-7, with TRBD2 matching over 7 bases. The CDR3 is made up of 14 amino acids. With V trimmed by 1 base and J by 2 bases, 2 bases remained unmatched. Germline V CDR1 and CDR2: SGHAT, FQNNGV. The CDR3 protein is CASSLVAGPYEQYV. The CDR3 DNA is TGTGCCAGCAGCTTAGTAGCGGGTCCCTACGAGCAGTACGTC.

This clonotype appeared many times. This chain links TRBV2 with TRBJ2-1; TRBD1 might be the D (5 bases). With 7 bases removed from V and 0 bases from J, the gap between germline ends came to 22 bases. CDR1 SNHLY and CDR2 FYNNEI come from the germline V gene. This CDR3 region has 18 residues. CDR3 coding DNA: TGTGCCAGCACTACTCCTAGTTTTGGGGCGACCTCCTACAATGAGCAGTTCTTC. The encoded protein is CASTTPSFGATSYNEQFF.

Ten or more counts support this clonotype. The V gene is TRBV7-2, the J gene TRBJ2-7; TRBD2 matches at 10 bases. The germline CDR1 and CDR2 sequences are SGHTA and FQGNSA. This CDR3 region has 14 residues. J was trimmed by 2 bases and V by 5 bases; bases with no gene match: 3. Here the CDR3 DNA reads TGTGCCAGCAGCCCCACTAGCGGGACCTACGAGCAGTACTTC. It is translated as CASSPTSGTYEQYF. Variable domain in full (rest from reference TRBV7-2 and TRBJ2-7): GAGVSQSPSNKVTEKGKDVELRCDPISGHTALYWYRQSLGQGLEFLIYFQGNSAPDKSGLPSDRFSAERTGGSVSTLTIQRTQQEDSAVYLCASSPTSGTYEQYFGPGTRLTVT.

V gene TRBV5-1 combines with J gene TRBJ2-1; a weak D match, TRBD1 (5 bases). The germline V gene has CDR1 SGHRS and CDR2 YFSETQ. The CDR3 length is 15 residues. V lost 1 base and J 0 bases, leaving 8 bases between the germline ends. In DNA form, the CDR3 reads TGCGCCAGCAGCTTGACCCAGGGCTCCTACAATGAGCAGTTCTTC. Protein: CASSLTQGSYNEQFF.

This clonotype occurred many times. The chain couples TRBV29-1 to TRBJ2-5; unclear D gene. V lost 2 bases and J lost 5, with 9 bases in between. CDR3 length: 12 amino acids. From germline, CDR1 is SQVTM and CDR2 ANQGSEA. The CDR3 protein is CSVEMGMETQYF. The CDR3, as DNA: TGCAGCGTTGAAATGGGCATGGAGACCCAGTACTTC.

This clonotype has a count of ten or more. This chain connects TRBV20-1 to TRBJ2-7, with D unclear. V lost 3 bases, J lost 2 bases, and 11 bases lay in between. The CDR3 length is 13 residues. Germline loops: CDR1 DFQATT, CDR2 SNEGSKA (reference sequence). CDR3 in DNA: TGCAGTGCTAGCAATCACGGCACCTACGAGCAGTACGTC. It is translated as CSASNHGTYEQYV.

This clonotype was observed many times. The chain links TRBV6-2 or TRBV6-3 to TRBJ2-3; D remains ambiguous. This CDR3 spans 14 amino acids. Germline CDR1 reads MNHEY; CDR2 reads SVGEGT. Trimming removed 6 bases from V and 6 bases from J, with 16 bases in between. The CDR3, as DNA: TGTGCCAGCAGCGATCCCTCTCCCACCGATACGCAGTATTTT. This codes for CASSDPSPTDTQYF.

This clonotype was observed a handful of times. The gene calls are TRBV20-1 and TRBJ2-1; 11 nucleotides align to TRBD2. After removal of 0 bases from V and 0 bases from J, the junction contained 7 bases not matched to a gene. There are 18 residues in the CDR3. CDR1 and CDR2 (germline): DFQATT, SNEGSKA (reference sequence). The CDR3 loop reads CSARDRASGGTSYNEQFF. CDR3 sequence (DNA): TGCAGTGCTAGAGATAGGGCTAGCGGGGGGACCTCCTACAATGAGCAGTTCTTC.

This clonotype was detected ten times or more. The V call is TRBV18, the J call TRBJ1-5; D remains ambiguous. This CDR3 region has 17 residues. V was shortened by 2 bases and J by 0 bases, with 14 bases between the two germline ends. The germline V gene has CDR1 KGHSH and CDR2 LQKENI. The CDR3 region is CASSPGILLNSNQPQHF. The CDR3 region has the DNA TGTGCCAGCTCACCAGGCATACTACTCAATAGCAATCAGCCCCAGCATTTT.